Below, one T cell receptor (beta chain) is given with its context. This clonotype was detected ten times or more. Its binding antigen is unknown. Base qualities were left out, and no much larger clone turns up one base away. V is pared back by 0 bases and J by 2 bases, with 9 bases lying between the germline termini. There are 15 amino acids in the CDR3, from cysteine to phenylalanine inclusive. Kept here is only the CDR3 DNA, which spans 45 bases and is read in frame from base 1. CDR1 ENHRY and CDR2 SYGVKD were looked up in the germline V gene. Blood bank volunteers in Maryland, USA served as the healthy controls. Unsorted PBMC libraries were generated from 2 million PBMCs stored in RNAlater at -80 °C until RNA extraction. Peripheral blood was subjected to Ficoll-Hypaque density gradient centrifugation to isolate PBMCs, which were then cryopreserved in liquid nitrogen. The data stem from a study of neurological immune-mediated disorders (dated by TCRdb to between 2018 and 2021). A note on the overall study: The study compared peripheral blood TCR-beta repertoires of HTLV-I-associated myelopathy (HAM/TSP) patients, multiple sclerosis patients and healthy controls using UMI-based sequencing. Alongside PBMC samples, the set of approximately 100 TCR-beta libraries contained longitudinal samples, technical triplicates, and paired CD4+ and CD8+ T-cell subsets that had been sorted. The cohort included 68 subjects: approximately 15 with HAM/TSP, approximately 34 with multiple sclerosis, and approximately 20 healthy controls. Paper-wide results and their limitations: The highest TCR clonal expansion was observed in HAM/TSP patients, whereas the lowest was observed in MS patients, even when compared with healthy controls. Expanded clones from different subjects shared no identical CDR3 amino acid sequences, which suggests that TCR-beta repertoires were private in all groups.

To synthesize cDNA, template-switch 5'RACE was performed with a primer carrying a 10-nucleotide random unique molecular identifier so that each TCR transcript was tagged. Every sequencing run covered 15-18 subjects and yielded more than 180 million TCR-beta sequences. The RNeasy kit was used for extraction of total RNA. The KAPA Real-time Library Amplification kit was used to amplify TCR-beta VDJ regions with primers for the TCR constant region and the 5'RACE anchor. Sample indexes and Illumina adaptors were added in a first PCR, after which library yield was increased in a second PCR. After Ampure bead purification, the TCR product of roughly 650 bp was size-selected on a 2% E-gel SizeSelection system. Before pooling, library quality was checked on a Bioanalyzer, concentration was measured with Qubit, and libraries were quantified with the Kapa Library Quantification kit. Paired-end 2 x 150 bp sequencing of the libraries was performed on an Illumina HiSeq 2500. To increase sequence diversity, roughly 24-31% phiX was spiked into each library pool. As for how the authors treated the data: The UMI-based MiGEC pipeline processed quality-filtered reads and removed over 75% of raw TCR sequences during error correction. VDJ genes were aligned to IMGT germline references, and clonotypes were defined by unique CDR3 amino acid sequence plus V-J genes. Clonal expansion, Shannon diversity and CDR3 relatedness (CalcPairwiseDistances, ClusterSamples) were evaluated with VDJtools, and phylogenetic trees were built with CLCbio workbench. Expanded clones were defined as having at least 8 unique UMIs, based on coefficient-of-variation modelling across technical triplicates. The public reads were quality trimmed at Q25 with fastp and then assembled into clones with MiXCR by TCRdb, keeping productive beta chains. Each entry merges the rows of one CDR3 protein and shows their most common DNA and genes. The V and J calls shown here were made by TCRdb, not taken from the authors' results. Present in this sample are roughly 80,000 distinct CDR3 sequences, roughly 17% of which were seen just once. The ten top clones hold just over 15% of the sample.

This TCR was recovered from a middle-aged woman in good health. The source material was PBMCs. The rearranged segments are TRBV10-3 and TRBJ2-3, with no confidently assigned D gene. CDR3 protein: CAISESNQDTDTQYF. The DNA sequence is TGTGCCATCAGTGAGTCGAACCAGGACACAGATACGCAGTATTTT.